This T cell receptor beta chain appears in the sequencing data of a study of cytomegalovirus exposure and HLA in healthy donors. Remarks on this clone: Its antigen remains unidentified.

The PCR contained 60 Vbeta and 13 Jbeta primers. Measured with immunoSEQ multiplex PCR; TCRdb has only the in-frame clones, and not every one. The table lists about 190,000 clones, 70% to 80% of them singletons. Whole-study findings and limits: Analysis was carried out at a later point, and it linked a missense DCLRE1C variant to TCR beta V- and J-gene trimming.

The ends lost 6 bases at V and 6 bases at J; junction bases unmatched: 5. CDR1 is SGDLS, CDR2 YYNGEE, per germline. The CDR3 spans 12 residues. The chain couples TRBV9 to TRBJ1-2; the match to TRBD1 covers 7 bases. The source material was PBMCs. The clonotype originates from a woman aged 50 to 65 in good health and CMV-seronegative. The CDR3 region is CASKQGQNGYTF. CDR3 coding DNA: TGTGCCAGCAAACAGGGGCAAAATGGCTACACCTTC.